This TCR beta chain originates from a study of CD8+ T cells in alopecia areata. Study at large: Treatment comprised oral tofacitinib, 5 to 10 mg twice daily, in treated patients.

Sequencing templates came from extracted RNA that was reverse transcribed into cDNA. Data came from immunoSEQ multiplex PCR; TCRdb stores just in-frame clones and leaves some out. The sample records about 180,000 clones, roughly 70% being singletons. This clone was found a few times. Its antigen is not identified. Broader study findings: Relative to normal scalp, lesional scalp, especially alopecia totalis/universalis, showed higher clonality. Possibly as an HLA-related effect, TCR sharing across patients appeared less clear than in mice.

This CDR3 contains 13 residues. The V gene lost 5 bases and the J gene lost 5 bases, with 13 bases spanning the gap. Germline V gene lookup returns CDR1 SQVTM and CDR2 ANQGSEA. The sequenced sample was CD8+ T cells sorted from blood, obtained at week 0. The clonotype comes from a human donor with alopecia areata. The chain has TRBV29-1 and TRBJ2-1; weak D call: TRBD2 (6 bases). CDR3 loop: CSVLTSYNNEQFF. Written as DNA, the CDR3 is TGCAGCGTTCTAACTAGCTACAACAATGAGCAGTTCTTC.